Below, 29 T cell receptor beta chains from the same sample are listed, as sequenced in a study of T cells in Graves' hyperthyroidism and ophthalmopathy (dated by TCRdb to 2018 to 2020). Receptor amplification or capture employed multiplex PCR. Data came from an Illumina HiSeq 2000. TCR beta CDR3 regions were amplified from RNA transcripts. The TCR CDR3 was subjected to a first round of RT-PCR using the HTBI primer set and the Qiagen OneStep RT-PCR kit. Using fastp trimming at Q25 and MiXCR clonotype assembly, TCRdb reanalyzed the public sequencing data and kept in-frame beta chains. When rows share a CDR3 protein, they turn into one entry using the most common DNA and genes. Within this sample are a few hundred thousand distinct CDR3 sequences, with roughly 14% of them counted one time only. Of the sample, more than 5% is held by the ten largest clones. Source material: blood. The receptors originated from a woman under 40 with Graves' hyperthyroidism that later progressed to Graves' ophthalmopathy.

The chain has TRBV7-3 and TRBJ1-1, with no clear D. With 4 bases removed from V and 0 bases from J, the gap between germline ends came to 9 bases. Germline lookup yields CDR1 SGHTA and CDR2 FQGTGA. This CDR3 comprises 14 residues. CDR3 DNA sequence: TGTGCCAGCAGCTCCTTTGTGTTGAACACTGAAGCTTTCTTT. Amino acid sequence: CASSSFVLNTEAFF.

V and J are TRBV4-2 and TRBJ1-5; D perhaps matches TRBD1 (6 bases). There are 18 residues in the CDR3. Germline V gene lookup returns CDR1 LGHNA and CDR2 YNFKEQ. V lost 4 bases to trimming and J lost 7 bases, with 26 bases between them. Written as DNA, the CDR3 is TGTGCCAGCAGCCCAATCCTACAGGGAGCGGGTGGGGGCCAGCCCCAGCATTTT. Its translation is CASSPILQGAGGGQPQHF.

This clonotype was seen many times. CDR3 amino acids: CASRPGSLGTFNEKLFF. DNA for the CDR3: TGTGCCAGCAGACCAGGATCCCTCGGGACCTTTAATGAAAAACTGTTTTTT. This chain connects TRBV6-1 to TRBJ1-4, with TRBD1 as a possible D gene (5 bases). The CDR3 consists of 17 residues. Deletions cut 6 bases from V and 4 bases from J, with 21 bases between. Germline V gene sequence: CDR1 MNHNS, CDR2 SASEGT.

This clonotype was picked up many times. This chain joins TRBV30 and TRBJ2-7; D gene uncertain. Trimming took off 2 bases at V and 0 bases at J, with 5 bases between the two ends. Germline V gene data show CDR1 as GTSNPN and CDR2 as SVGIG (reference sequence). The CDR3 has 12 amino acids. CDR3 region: CAWSPISYEQYF. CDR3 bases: TGTGCCTGGAGTCCTATCTCCTACGAGCAGTACTTC.

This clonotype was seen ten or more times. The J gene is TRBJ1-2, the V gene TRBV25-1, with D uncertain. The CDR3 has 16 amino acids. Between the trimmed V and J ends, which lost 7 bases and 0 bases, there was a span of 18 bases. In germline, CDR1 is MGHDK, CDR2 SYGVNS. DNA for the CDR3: TGTGCCAGCATGGGGTCTACAGAAGGTCCTAACTATGGCTACACCTTC. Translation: CASMGSTEGPNYGYTF.

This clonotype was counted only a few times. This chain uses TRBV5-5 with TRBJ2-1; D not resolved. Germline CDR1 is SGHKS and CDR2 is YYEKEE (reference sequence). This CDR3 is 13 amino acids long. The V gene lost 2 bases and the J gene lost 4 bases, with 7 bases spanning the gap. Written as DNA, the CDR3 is TGTGCCAGCAGCTTACGAGATTACAATGAGCAGTTCTTC. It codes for CASSLRDYNEQFF.

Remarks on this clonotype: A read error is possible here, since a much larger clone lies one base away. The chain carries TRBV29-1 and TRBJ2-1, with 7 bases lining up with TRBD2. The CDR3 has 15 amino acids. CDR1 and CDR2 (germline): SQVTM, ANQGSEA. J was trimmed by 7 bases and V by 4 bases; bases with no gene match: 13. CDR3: CSVARDPREANEQFF. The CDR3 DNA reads TGCAGCGTTGCACGGGACCCCCGGGAGGCTAATGAGCAGTTCTTC.

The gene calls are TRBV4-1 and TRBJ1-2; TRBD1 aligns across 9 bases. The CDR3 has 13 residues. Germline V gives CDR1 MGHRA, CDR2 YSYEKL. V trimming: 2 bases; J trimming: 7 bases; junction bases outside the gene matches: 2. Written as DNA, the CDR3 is TGCGCCAGCAGCCAACCGGGACAGGGTGGCTACACCTTC. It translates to CASSQPGQGGYTF.

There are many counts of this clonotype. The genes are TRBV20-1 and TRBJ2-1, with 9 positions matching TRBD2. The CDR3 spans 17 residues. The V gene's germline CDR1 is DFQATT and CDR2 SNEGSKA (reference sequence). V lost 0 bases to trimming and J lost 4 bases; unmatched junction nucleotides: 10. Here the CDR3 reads CSAREGIAGGPYNEQFF. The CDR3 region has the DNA TGCAGTGCTAGAGAAGGTATTGCGGGAGGGCCTTACAATGAGCAGTTCTTC.

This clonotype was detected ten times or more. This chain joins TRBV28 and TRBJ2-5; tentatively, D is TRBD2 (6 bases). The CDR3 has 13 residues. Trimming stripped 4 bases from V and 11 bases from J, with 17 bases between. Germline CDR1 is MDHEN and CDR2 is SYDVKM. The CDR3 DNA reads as TGTGCCAGCAGTTCACCCTCGGGGGTGCGTCAGTACTTC. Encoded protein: CASSSPSGVRQYF.

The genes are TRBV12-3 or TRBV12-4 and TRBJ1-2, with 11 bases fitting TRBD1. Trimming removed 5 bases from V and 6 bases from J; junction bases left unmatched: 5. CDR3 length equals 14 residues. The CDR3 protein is CASSQGQGANGYTF. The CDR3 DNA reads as TGTGCCAGCAGTCAAGGACAGGGGGCGAATGGCTACACCTTC.

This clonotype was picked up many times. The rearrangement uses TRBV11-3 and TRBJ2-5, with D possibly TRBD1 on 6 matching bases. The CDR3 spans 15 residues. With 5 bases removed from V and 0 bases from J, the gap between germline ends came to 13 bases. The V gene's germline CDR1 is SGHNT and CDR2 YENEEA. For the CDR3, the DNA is TGTGCCAGCAGCCCCGGGACAACGTACCAAGAGACCCAGTACTTC. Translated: CASSPGTTYQETQYF.

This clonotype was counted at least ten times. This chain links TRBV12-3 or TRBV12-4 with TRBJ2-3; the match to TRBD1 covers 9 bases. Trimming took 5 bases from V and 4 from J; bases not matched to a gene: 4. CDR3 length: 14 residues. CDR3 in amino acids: CASSTRQGADTQYF. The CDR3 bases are TGTGCCAGCAGTACGAGACAGGGGGCAGATACGCAGTATTTT.

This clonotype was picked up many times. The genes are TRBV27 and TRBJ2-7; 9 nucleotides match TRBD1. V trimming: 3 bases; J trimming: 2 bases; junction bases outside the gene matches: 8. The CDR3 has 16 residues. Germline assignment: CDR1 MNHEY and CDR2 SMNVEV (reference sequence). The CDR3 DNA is TGTGCCAGCAGTTTCTCCGGGACAGGGTACCCCTACGAGCAGTACTTC. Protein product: CASSFSGTGYPYEQYF.

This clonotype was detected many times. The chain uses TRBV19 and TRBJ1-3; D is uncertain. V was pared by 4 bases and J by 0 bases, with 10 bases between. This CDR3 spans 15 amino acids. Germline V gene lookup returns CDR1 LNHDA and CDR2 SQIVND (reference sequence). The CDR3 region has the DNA TGTGCCAGTAGTAGAGACACGACCTCTGGAAACACCATATATTTT. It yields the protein CASSRDTTSGNTIYF.

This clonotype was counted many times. The CDR3 DNA reads TGTGCCACCAGTGACTTACAGGGTTCCTACAATGAGCAGTTCTTC. Its protein product is CATSDLQGSYNEQFF. The chain carries TRBV24-1 and TRBJ2-1, with D possibly TRBD1 on 6 matching bases. Germline-derived CDR1 and CDR2 are KGHDR and SFDVKD. Between the trimmed V and J ends, which lost 4 bases and 1 base, there was a span of 10 bases. The CDR3 contains 15 residues.

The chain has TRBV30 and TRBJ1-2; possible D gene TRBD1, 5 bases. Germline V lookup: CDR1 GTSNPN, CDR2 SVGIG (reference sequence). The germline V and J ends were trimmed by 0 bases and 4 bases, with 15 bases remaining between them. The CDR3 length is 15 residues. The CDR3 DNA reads TGTGCCTGGAGTGTACGGCAGGGTGTGAGCTATGGCTACACCTTC. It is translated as CAWSVRQGVSYGYTF.

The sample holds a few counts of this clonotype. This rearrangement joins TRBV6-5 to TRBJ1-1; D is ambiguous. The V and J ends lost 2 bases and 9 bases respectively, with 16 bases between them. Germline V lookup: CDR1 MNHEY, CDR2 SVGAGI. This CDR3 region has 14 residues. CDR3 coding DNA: TGTGCCAGCAGTTACGGCGGGGTATCAGGTAAAGCTTTCTTT. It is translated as CASSYGGVSGKAFF.

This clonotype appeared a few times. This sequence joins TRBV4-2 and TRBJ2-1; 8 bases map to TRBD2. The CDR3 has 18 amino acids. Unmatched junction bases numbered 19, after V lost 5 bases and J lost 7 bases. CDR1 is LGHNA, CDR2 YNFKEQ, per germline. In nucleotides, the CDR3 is TGTGCCAGCAGCTTTTACGGAGCGGGAGAATTGAAAGGTAATGAGCAGTTCTTC. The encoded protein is CASSFYGAGELKGNEQFF.

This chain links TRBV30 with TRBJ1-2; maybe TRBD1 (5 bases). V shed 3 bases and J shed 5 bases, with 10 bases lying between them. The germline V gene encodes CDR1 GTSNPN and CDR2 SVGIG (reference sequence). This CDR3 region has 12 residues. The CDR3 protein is CAWSREWYGYTF. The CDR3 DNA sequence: TGTGCCTGGAGCAGGGAATGGTATGGCTACACCTTC.

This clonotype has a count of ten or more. The CDR3 coding sequence is TGCAGTGCTAGAGTGCCTAGAGTCTACAATGAGCAGTTCTTC. As protein: CSARVPRVYNEQFF. This sequence joins TRBV20-1 and TRBJ2-1; the D is unclear. Trimming stripped 1 base from V and 3 bases from J, with 10 bases between. Per the germline V gene, CDR1 is DFQATT and CDR2 is SNEGSKA (reference sequence). The CDR3 runs 14 residues.

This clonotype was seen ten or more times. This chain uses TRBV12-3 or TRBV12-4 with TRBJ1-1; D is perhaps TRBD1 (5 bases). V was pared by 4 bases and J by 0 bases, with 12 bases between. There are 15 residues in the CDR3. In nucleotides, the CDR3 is TGTGCCAGCAGTTCCTCACAGGAACTGAACACTGAAGCTTTCTTT. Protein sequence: CASSSSQELNTEAFF.

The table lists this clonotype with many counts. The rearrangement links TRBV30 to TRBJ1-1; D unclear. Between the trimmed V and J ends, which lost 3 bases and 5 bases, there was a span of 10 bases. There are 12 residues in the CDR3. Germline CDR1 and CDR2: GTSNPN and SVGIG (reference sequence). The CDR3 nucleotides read TGTGCCTGGAGCAGGATCAAAACTGAAGCTTTCTTT. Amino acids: CAWSRIKTEAFF. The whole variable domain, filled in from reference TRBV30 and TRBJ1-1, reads SQTIHQWPATLVQPVGSPLSLECTVEGTSNPNLYWYRQAAGRGLQLLFYSVGIGQISSEVPQNLSASRPQDRQFILSSKKLLLSDSGFYLCAWSRIKTEAFFGQGTRLTVV.

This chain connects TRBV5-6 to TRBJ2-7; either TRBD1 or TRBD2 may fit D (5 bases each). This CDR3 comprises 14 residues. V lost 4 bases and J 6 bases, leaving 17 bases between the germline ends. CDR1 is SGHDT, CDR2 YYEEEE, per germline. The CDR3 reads CASSPGIGGSEQYF. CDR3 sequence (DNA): TGTGCCAGCAGCCCAGGCATTGGGGGAAGCGAGCAGTACTTC.

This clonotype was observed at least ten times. CDR3 DNA sequence: TGTGCCAGCAGCTTACCTGAGGACCGTCCCGAGGAGACCCAGTACTTC. Encoded protein: CASSLPEDRPEETQYF. The chain carries TRBV7-6 and TRBJ2-5; D not certain. The V gene lost 2 bases and the J gene lost 5 bases, with 18 bases spanning the gap. The CDR3 runs 16 residues. Per germline, CDR1 SGHVS and CDR2 FNYEAQ.

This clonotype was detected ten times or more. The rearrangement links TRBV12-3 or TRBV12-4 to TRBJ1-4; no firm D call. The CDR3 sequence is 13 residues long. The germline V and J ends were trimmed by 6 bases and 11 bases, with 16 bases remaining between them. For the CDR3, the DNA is TGTGCCAGCAGGCCGCCGGGAGCCGGCAAACTGTTTTTT. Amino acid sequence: CASRPPGAGKLFF.

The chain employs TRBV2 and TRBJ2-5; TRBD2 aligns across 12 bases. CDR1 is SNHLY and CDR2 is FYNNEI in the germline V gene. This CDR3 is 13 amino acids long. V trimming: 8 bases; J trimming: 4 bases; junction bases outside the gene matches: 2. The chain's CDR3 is CASGGLAGETQYF. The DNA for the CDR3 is TGTGCCAGCGGGGGACTAGCGGGAGAGACCCAGTACTTC.

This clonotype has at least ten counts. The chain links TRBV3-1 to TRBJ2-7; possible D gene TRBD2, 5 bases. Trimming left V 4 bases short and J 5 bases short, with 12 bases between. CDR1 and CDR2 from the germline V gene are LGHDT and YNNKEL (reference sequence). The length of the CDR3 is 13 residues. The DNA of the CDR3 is TGTGCCAGCAGCCGGGCTAGCACCCACGAGCAGTACTTC. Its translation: CASSRASTHEQYF.

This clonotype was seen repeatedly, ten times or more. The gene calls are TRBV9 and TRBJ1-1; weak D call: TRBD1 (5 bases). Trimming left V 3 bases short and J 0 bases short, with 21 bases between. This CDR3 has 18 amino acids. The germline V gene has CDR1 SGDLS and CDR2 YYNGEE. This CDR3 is CASSATGETGLMNTEAFF. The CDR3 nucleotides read TGTGCCAGCAGCGCCACTGGCGAGACGGGGCTAATGAACACTGAAGCTTTCTTT.